Shown below are 15 T cell receptor beta chains from a single sample sequenced in a study of blood T cell repertoires in COVID-19. Using immunoSEQ multiplex PCR, the repertoire was profiled, and TCRdb retains in-frame clones only, with some absent. The profile shows about 500,000 clones, roughly 87% of them singletons. The specimen was PBMCs or T cells enriched from blood (not recorded which). These receptors originate from a woman between 18 and 29 years old who had recovered from COVID-19.

There are a few counts of this clone. J is TRBJ2-1 and V is TRBV5-1, with D maybe TRBD1 (5 bases). V dropped 4 bases and J dropped 3 bases, with 8 bases sitting between them. CDR3 size: 13 residues. CDR1 and CDR2 from the germline V gene are SGHRS and YFSETQ. The CDR3 region has the DNA TGCGCCAGCAGCGGGCAGGGCTACAATGAGCAGTTCTTC. Its protein is CASSGQGYNEQFF.

This rearrangement joins TRBV5-1 to TRBJ1-2; TRBD1 might be the D (5 bases). The CDR3 totals 12 residues. V was shortened by 0 bases and J by 7 bases, with 7 bases between the two germline ends. Germline V CDR1 and CDR2: SGHRS, YFSETQ. The CDR3, as DNA: TGCGCCAGCAGCTTGGCGACAGTTGGCTACACCTTC. Translated: CASSLATVGYTF.

The chain employs TRBV10-3 and TRBJ2-4; 10 bases align to TRBD1. Germline loops: CDR1 ENHRY, CDR2 SYGVKD. V dropped 6 bases and J dropped 8; count of bases not matched to a gene: 13. The CDR3 runs 16 residues. CDR3 bases: TGTGCCATCAGGCCCGATTCGGGACAGGGGATAGACATTCAGTACTTC. Protein product: CAIRPDSGQGIDIQYF.

This chain joins TRBV13 and TRBJ2-4; 7 nucleotides match TRBD2. V lost 5 bases, J lost 6 bases, and 10 bases stayed unmatched. Germline-derived CDR1 and CDR2 are PRHDT and FYEKMQ (reference sequence). This CDR3 has 15 amino acids. The CDR3 sequence is CASSPSGDGGNIQYF. The CDR3, as DNA: TGTGCCAGCAGCCCCAGCGGGGACGGCGGAAACATTCAGTACTTC.

In regard to this clone: Other DNA sequences from this sample encode an identical CDR3 as well. The V and J genes are TRBV5-1 and TRBJ2-3; a possible D gene is TRBD2 (5 bases). The V and J ends lost 4 bases and 1 base respectively, with 7 bases between them. The CDR3 contains 13 residues. Looked up from germline, CDR1 is SGHRS and CDR2 is YFSETQ. The CDR3 DNA sequence: TGCGCCAGCAGCCCCGGGGGCACAGATACGCAGTATTTT. It is translated as CASSPGGTDTQYF.

The rearrangement joins TRBV27 to TRBJ2-1; TRBD1 might be the D (6 bases). The CDR3 runs to 13 residues. Germline lookup yields CDR1 MNHEY and CDR2 SMNVEV (reference sequence). Between the trimmed V and J ends, which lost 10 bases and 2 bases, there was a span of 12 bases. For the CDR3, the DNA is TGTGCCACCAGCCACAGGGCCTACAATGAGCAGTTCTTC. Translating it yields CATSHRAYNEQFF.

The rearrangement uses TRBV7-2 and TRBJ2-1; D may be TRBD2 (7 bases). This CDR3 region has 15 residues. CDR1 and CDR2 (germline): SGHTA, FQGNSA. The V end was cut by 6 bases, the J end by 0 bases, with 12 bases between. This chain's CDR3 is CASSSGGSSYNEQFF. In DNA, the CDR3 is TGTGCCAGCAGTTCGGGGGGCAGCTCCTACAATGAGCAGTTCTTC.

V and J are TRBV4-1 and TRBJ1-6; D remains ambiguous. Germline CDR1 reads MGHRA; CDR2 reads YSYEKL. V lost 0 bases, J lost 7 bases, and 10 bases lay in between. The length of the CDR3 is 15 residues. The CDR3 sequence is CASSQEPEFNSPLHF. DNA for the CDR3: TGCGCCAGCAGCCAAGAACCGGAGTTCAATTCACCCCTCCACTTT.

This chain links TRBV2 with TRBJ2-3; TRBD2 agrees at 14 bases. Germline CDR1 and CDR2: SNHLY and FYNNEI. Trimming took 8 bases from V and 0 from J; bases not matched to a gene: 7. There are 17 residues in the CDR3. This CDR3 is CASEGLAGGSSTDTQYF. The CDR3 coding sequence is TGTGCCAGCGAAGGACTAGCGGGGGGCTCTAGCACAGATACGCAGTATTTT. Filled out from reference TRBV2 and TRBJ2-3, the complete variable domain reads EPEVTQTPSHQVTQMGQEVILRCVPISNHLYFYWYRQILGQKVEFLVSFYNNEISEKSEIFDDQFSVERPDGSNFTLKIRSTKLEDSAMYFCASEGLAGGSSTDTQYFGPGTRLTVL.

The gene calls are TRBV5-5 and TRBJ2-1; the D gene is possibly TRBD2 (5 bases). V shed 0 bases and J shed 8 bases, with 15 bases lying between them. The CDR3 consists of 15 residues. Germline loops: CDR1 SGHKS, CDR2 YYEKEE (reference sequence). This chain's CDR3 is CASSLEATNFDEQFF. The CDR3 coding sequence is TGTGCCAGCAGCTTGGAAGCGACTAACTTCGATGAGCAGTTCTTC.

The gene calls are TRBV18 and TRBJ1-2, with 7 bases aligning to TRBD1. CDR3 length: 14 amino acids. With 3 bases clipped from V and 7 bases from J, the junction kept 8 bases outside the gene matches. CDR1 and CDR2 from the germline V gene are KGHSH and LQKENI. The CDR3 DNA follows: TGTGCCAGCTCACCCCCGACAGGGCGGCGTGGCTACACCTTC. This codes for CASSPPTGRRGYTF.

The rearrangement links TRBV28 to TRBJ1-4; D gene ambiguous. Germline-derived CDR1 and CDR2 are MDHEN and SYDVKM. Trimming took off 4 bases at V and 11 bases at J, with 14 bases between the two ends. The CDR3 sequence is 13 residues long. CDR3 residues: CASSSQVSGKLFF. Written as DNA, the CDR3 is TGTGCCAGCAGTTCTCAGGTCTCGGGGAAACTGTTTTTT. Using reference TRBV28 and TRBJ1-4 for the parts outside the CDR3, the full variable domain is DVKVTQSSRYLVKRTGEKVFLECVQDMDHENMFWYRQDPGLGLRLIYFSYDVKMKEKGDIPEGYSVSREKKERFSLILESASTNQTSMYLCASSSQVSGKLFFGSGTQLSVL.

The chain has TRBV19 and TRBJ2-3, with 14 bases identical to TRBD2. The CDR3 loop spans 18 amino acids. Losses at the gene ends were 5 bases for V and 0 bases for J; bases not matched to a gene: 7. The germline gives CDR1 LNHDA, CDR2 SQIVND (reference sequence). The CDR3 nucleotides are TGTGCCAGTAGTGGGGGACTAGCGGGGGCTCCTAGCACAGATACGCAGTATTTT. Protein sequence: CASSGGLAGAPSTDTQYF.

This chain links TRBV4-1 with TRBJ1-1; 7 bases line up with TRBD1. This CDR3 region has 14 residues. The V gene's germline CDR1 is MGHRA and CDR2 YSYEKL. Unmatched junction bases numbered 10, after V lost 5 bases and J lost 7 bases. The CDR3: CASSSPFRDSEAFF. As DNA, the CDR3 is TGCGCCAGCAGCTCCCCCTTCCGGGACAGTGAAGCTTTCTTT.

V and J are TRBV7-9 and TRBJ1-2, with TRBD1 as a possible D gene (5 bases). Germline V gives CDR1 SEHNR, CDR2 FQNEAQ (reference sequence). This CDR3 has 15 residues. Trimming took 1 base from V and 4 from J, leaving 13 bases between them. Here the CDR3 reads CASSLVAGPSYGYTF. The CDR3 DNA follows: TGTGCCAGCAGCTTAGTTGCAGGGCCAAGCTATGGCTACACCTTC.